Listed below are T cell receptor beta chains from one sample, sequenced in a study of human T cells and chemical hapten exposure. TCRdb passed the RACE reads through MiXCR, listing each CDR3 protein once. This table has 75,000 to 90,000 distinct CDR3 sequences, 8% to 13% appearing once. The material sequenced was whole blood, taken in connection with sensitization to the hapten diphenylcyclopropenone (DPC). All receptors come from a woman aged 50 to 65 with alopecia areata. Some clones in this sample may be carry-over from other donors' samples. CDR3s leave out the opening cysteine and the closing phenylalanine or tryptophan.

TRBV7-9	TRBJ2-7	ASSLAGGHEQY
TRBV5-1	TRBJ2-5	ASSLTTGEQETQY
TRBV7-2	TRBJ2-7	ASSWDRGPYEQY
TRBV7-9	TRBJ2-5	ARKERPSGVYQETQY
TRBV20-1	TRBJ1-1	SAPNLNKNTEAF
TRBV18	TRBJ2-4	ASSPSQGAKNIQY
TRBV6-6	TRBJ1-6	ASIYRVPPKRGLH
TRBV20-1	TRBJ1-2	SARGSYNYGYT
TRBV7-2	TRBJ1-6	ASSPRQGWRSPLH
TRBV6-2/TRBV6-3	TRBJ2-5	ASSYMRQETQY
TRBV12-3/TRBV12-4	TRBJ1-1	ASSLPLGDAEAF
TRBV20-1	TRBJ1-1	SAGSQVGQGGFTEAF
TRBV4-3	TRBJ1-4	ASSPDSEVNEKLF
TRBV25-1	TRBJ2-7	ASSDSRTGWGIEQY
TRBV3-1	TRBJ2-5	ASSQGTGGYQETQY
TRBV6-6	TRBJ1-1	ASSLHVGTENTEAF
TRBV6-1	TRBJ2-2	ASDRLASAPGELF
TRBV24-1	TRBJ1-5	ATSDTNGPGRNQPQH
TRBV11-2	TRBJ1-1	ASSFPGMNTEAF
TRBV20-1	TRBJ2-7	SARDSASVLYEQY
TRBV30	TRBJ2-2	AWSQLVGTGELF
TRBV10-3	TRBJ2-4	AISEPVGGTNIQY